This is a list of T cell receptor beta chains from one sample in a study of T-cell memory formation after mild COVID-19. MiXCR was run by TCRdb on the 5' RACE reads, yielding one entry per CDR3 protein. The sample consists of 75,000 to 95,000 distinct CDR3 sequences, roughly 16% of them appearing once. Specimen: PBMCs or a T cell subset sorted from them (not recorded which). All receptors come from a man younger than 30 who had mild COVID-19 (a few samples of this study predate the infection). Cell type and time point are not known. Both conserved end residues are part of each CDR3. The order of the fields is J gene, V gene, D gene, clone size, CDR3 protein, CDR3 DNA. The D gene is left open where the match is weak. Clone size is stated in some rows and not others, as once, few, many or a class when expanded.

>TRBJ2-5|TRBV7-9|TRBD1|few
CASSLEGAAMETQYF
TGTGCCAGCAGCTTAGAGGGGGCTGCGATGGAGACCCAGTACTTC
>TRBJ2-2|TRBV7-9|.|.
CASSLQDDTGELFF
TGTGCCAGCAGCTTGCAGGACGACACCGGGGAGCTGTTTTTT
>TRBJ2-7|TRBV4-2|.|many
CASSLLEEAYEQYF
TGTGCCAGCAGCCTCCTCGAGGAGGCCTACGAGCAGTACTTC
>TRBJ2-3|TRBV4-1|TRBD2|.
CASSHPGRQSTDTQYF
TGCGCCAGCAGCCACCCCGGGAGGCAAAGCACAGATACGCAGTATTTT
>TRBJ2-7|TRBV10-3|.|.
CAITPEMGASYREQYF
TGTGCCATCACCCCTGAGATGGGGGCCTCCTACAGGGAGCAGTACTTC
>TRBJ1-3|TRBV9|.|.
CASSVVDVAGFGSGNTIYF
TGTGCCAGCAGCGTAGTCGATGTTGCGGGGTTCGGATCTGGAAACACCATATATTTT
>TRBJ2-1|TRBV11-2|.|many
CASSLDQGRLGTYNEQFF
TGTGCCAGCAGCTTAGATCAGGGACGGCTGGGGACCTACAATGAGCAGTTCTTC
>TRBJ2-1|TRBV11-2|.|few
CASSLAGYNEQFF
TGTGCCAGCAGCTTGGCAGGCTACAATGAGCAGTTCTTC
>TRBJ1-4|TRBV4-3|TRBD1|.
CASSQGTGVEKLFF
TGCGCCAGCAGCCAAGGGACAGGGGTTGAAAAACTGTTTTTT
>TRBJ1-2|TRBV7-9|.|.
CASSVGRVGYTF
TGTGCCAGCAGCGTAGGCAGGGTTGGCTACACCTTC
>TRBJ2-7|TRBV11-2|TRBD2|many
CASSPRLAHSYEQYF
TGTGCCAGCAGCCCAAGACTAGCGCACTCCTACGAGCAGTACTTC
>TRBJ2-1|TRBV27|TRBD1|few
CASSPRQGVYNEQFF
TGTGCCAGCAGTCCCAGACAGGGGGTGTACAATGAGCAGTTCTTC
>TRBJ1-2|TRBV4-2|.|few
CASSQGASRVDGYTF
TGTGCCAGCAGCCAAGGGGCCTCCAGGGTGGATGGCTACACCTTC
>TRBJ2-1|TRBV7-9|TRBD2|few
CASSLGYRDYEQFF
TGTGCCAGCAGCTTGGGGTATCGGGACTACGAGCAGTTCTTC
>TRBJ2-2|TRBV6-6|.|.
CASSYGGSTGELFF
TGTGCCAGCAGTTACGGGGGAAGCACCGGGGAGCTGTTTTTT
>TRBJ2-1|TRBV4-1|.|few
CASSPGPSVGEVYNEQFF
TGCGCCAGCAGCCCAGGACCTAGTGTCGGCGAGGTCTACAATGAGCAGTTCTTC
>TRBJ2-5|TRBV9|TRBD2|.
CASSGGLAGAQETQYF
TGTGCCAGCAGCGGTGGACTAGCGGGGGCTCAAGAGACCCAGTACTTC
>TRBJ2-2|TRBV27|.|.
CASSVGTTTGELFF
TGTGCCAGCAGTGTCGGGACGACGACCGGGGAGCTGTTTTTT
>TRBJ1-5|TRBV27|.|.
CASSLLPGAPEEHF
TGTGCCAGCAGTTTATTACCAGGGGCCCCGGAGGAGCATTTT
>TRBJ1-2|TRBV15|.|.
CATSRDPGGRRGYTF
TGTGCCACCAGCAGAGATCCGGGGGGAAGACGAGGCTACACCTTC
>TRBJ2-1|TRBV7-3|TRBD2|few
CASSLTGGGAVNEQFF
TGTGCCAGCAGCTTAACCGGCGGGGGGGCCGTCAATGAGCAGTTCTTC
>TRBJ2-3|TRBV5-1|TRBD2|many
CASSFGGRTDTQYF
TGCGCCAGCAGCTTTGGCGGGAGGACAGATACGCAGTATTTT
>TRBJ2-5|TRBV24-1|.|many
CATSDVGEETQYF
TGTGCCACCAGTGATGTAGGTGAGGAGACCCAGTACTTC
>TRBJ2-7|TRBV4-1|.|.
CASSPRDTTYEEQYF
TGCGCCAGCAGCCCCCGGGACACTACCTACGAGGAGCAGTACTTC